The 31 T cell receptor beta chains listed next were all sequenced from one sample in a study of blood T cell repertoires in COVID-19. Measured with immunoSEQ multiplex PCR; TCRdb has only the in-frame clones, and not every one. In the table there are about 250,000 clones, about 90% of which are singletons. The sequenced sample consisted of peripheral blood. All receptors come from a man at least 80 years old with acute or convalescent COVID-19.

The CDR3 spells CASSEGGLELFF. CDR3 DNA: TGCGCCAGCAGTGAGGGCGGTTTGGAGCTGTTTTTT. V is TRBV10-2 and J is TRBJ2-2; no clear D. V was trimmed by 2 bases and J by 10 bases, leaving 8 bases between them. This CDR3 has 12 residues. Germline V gene sequence: CDR1 WSHSY, CDR2 SAAADI.

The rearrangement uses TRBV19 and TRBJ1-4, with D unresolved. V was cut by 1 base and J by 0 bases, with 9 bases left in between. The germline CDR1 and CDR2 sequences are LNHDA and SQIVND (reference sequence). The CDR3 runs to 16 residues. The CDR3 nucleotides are TGTGCCAGTAGTATAGGGAACAGACCAACTAATGAAAAACTGTTTTTT. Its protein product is CASSIGNRPTNEKLFF.

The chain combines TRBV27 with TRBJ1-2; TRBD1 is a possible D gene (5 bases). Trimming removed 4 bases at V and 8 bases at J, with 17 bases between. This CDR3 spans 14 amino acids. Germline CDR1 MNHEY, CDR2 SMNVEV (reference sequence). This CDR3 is CASSSLGGAEGYTF. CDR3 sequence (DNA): TGTGCCAGCAGTTCCCTCGGAGGGGCGGAAGGCTACACCTTC.

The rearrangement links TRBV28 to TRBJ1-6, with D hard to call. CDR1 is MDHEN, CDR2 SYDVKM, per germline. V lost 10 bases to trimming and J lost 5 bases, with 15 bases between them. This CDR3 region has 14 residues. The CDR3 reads CAIPSGLHNSPLHF. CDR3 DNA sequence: TGTGCCATTCCGTCAGGTCTACATAATTCACCCCTCCACTTT.

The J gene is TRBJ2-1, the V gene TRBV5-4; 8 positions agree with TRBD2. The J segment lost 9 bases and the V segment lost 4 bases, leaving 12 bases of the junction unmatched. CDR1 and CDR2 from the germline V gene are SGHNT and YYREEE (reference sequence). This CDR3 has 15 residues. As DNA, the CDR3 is TGTGCCAGCAGCCAAAACGGGGGGGCCGTGCGTGAGCAGTTCTTC. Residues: CASSQNGGAVREQFF.

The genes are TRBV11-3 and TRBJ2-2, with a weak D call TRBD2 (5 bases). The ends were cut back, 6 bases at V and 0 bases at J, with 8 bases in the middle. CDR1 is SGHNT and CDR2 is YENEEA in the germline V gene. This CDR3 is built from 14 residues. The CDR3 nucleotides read TGTGCCAGCAGTCAACTAGCGAACACCGGGGAGCTGTTTTTT. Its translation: CASSQLANTGELFF. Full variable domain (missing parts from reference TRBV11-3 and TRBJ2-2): EAGVVQSPRYKIIEKKQPVAFWCNPISGHNTLYWYLQNLGQGPELLIRYENEEAVDDSQLPKDRFSAERLKGVDSTLKIQPAELGDSAVYLCASSQLANTGELFFGEGSRLTVL.

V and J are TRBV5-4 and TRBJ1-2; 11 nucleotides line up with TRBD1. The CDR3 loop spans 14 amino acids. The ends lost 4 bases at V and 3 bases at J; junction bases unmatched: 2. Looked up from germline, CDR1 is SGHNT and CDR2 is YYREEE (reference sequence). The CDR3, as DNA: TGTGCCAGCAGCGGGACAGGGGGTCACTATGGCTACACCTTC. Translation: CASSGTGGHYGYTF.

As DNA, the CDR3 is TGTGCCAGCAGTTTTCGGGCACCCCTCCACTTT. This codes for CASSFRAPLHF. The V and J genes are TRBV28 and TRBJ1-6; D gene unclear. The CDR3 has 11 residues. V lost 3 bases and J lost 11, with 5 bases in between. CDR1 and CDR2 from the germline V gene are MDHEN and SYDVKM.

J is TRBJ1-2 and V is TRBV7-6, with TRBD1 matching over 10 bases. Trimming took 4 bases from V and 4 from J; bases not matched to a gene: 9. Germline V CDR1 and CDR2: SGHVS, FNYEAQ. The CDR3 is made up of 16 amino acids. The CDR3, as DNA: TGTGCCAGCAGCTCCTTAGGGACAGGGGACAGCTATGGCTACACCTTC. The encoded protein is CASSSLGTGDSYGYTF.

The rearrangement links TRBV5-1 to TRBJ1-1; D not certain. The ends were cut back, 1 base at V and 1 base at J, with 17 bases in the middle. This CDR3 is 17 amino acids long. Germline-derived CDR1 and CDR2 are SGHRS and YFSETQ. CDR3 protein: CASSLYLRVSGNTEAFF. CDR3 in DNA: TGCGCCAGCAGCTTGTACTTGAGGGTATCCGGGAACACTGAAGCTTTCTTT.

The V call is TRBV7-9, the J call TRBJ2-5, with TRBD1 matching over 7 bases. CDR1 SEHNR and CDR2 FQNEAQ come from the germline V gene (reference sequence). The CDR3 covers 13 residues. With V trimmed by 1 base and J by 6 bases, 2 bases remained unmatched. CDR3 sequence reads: CASSLEGAQTQYF. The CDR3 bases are TGTGCCAGCAGCTTAGAGGGGGCGCAGACCCAGTACTTC.

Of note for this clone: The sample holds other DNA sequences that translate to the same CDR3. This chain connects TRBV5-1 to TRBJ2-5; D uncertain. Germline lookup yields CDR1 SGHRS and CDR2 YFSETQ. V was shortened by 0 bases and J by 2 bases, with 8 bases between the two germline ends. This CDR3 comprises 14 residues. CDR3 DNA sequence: TGCGCCAGCAGCTTGGTGGGCAGTCAAGAGACCCAGTACTTC. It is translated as CASSLVGSQETQYF.

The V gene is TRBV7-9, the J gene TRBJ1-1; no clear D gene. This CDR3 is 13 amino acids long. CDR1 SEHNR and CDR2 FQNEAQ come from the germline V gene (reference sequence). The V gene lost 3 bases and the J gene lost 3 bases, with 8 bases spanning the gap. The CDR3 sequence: CASSFKPYTEAFF. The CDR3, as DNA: TGTGCCAGCAGCTTTAAGCCTTACACTGAAGCTTTCTTT.

In DNA form, the CDR3 reads TGTGCCAGCAGTTACTCGACTCGGGAGATGACTAACTATGGCTACACCTTC. Its translation is CASSYSTREMTNYGYTF. V and J are TRBV4-2 and TRBJ1-2; D remains unclear. This CDR3 contains 17 residues. Germline V gene sequence: CDR1 LGHNA, CDR2 YNFKEQ. The ends were cut back, 6 bases at V and 0 bases at J, with 20 bases in the middle.

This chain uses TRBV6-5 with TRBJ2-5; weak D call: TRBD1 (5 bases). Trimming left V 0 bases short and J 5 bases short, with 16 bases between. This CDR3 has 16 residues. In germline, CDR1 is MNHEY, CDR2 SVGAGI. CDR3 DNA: TGTGCCAGCAGTTACTCGGTGACAGTCAAAAGGGAGACCCAGTACTTC. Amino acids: CASSYSVTVKRETQYF.

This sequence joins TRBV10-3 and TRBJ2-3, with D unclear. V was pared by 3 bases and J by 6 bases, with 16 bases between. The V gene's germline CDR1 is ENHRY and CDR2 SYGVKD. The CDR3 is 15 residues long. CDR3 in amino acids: CAISETRGAADTQYF. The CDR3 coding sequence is TGTGCCATCAGTGAAACCCGCGGTGCAGCGGATACGCAGTATTTT.

The CDR3 sequence is CATSRDRWTGDEKLFF. CDR3 DNA sequence: TGTGCCACCAGCAGAGATAGGTGGACAGGGGATGAAAAACTGTTTTTT. The rearrangement uses TRBV15 and TRBJ1-4, with 9 bases matching TRBD1. Germline values: CDR1 LNHNV, CDR2 YYDKDF (reference sequence). This CDR3 is built from 16 residues. The J segment lost 6 bases and the V segment lost 0 bases, leaving 5 bases of the junction unmatched.

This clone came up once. For the CDR3, the DNA is TGTGCCACCAGCAGAGATCGGGCTAGCGGGATCTACGAGCAGTACTTC. Its protein product is CATSRDRASGIYEQYF. This chain joins TRBV15 and TRBJ2-7; TRBD2 aligns across 9 bases. CDR1 is LNHNV, CDR2 YYDKDF, per germline (reference sequence). The CDR3 has 16 amino acids. V shed 0 bases, J shed 3 bases, and the junction held 6 bases outside the gene matches.

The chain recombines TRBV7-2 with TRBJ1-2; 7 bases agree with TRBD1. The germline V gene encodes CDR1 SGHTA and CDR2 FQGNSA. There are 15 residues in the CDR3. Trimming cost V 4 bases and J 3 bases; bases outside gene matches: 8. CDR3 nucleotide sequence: TGTGCCAGCAGCTACCAACAGGGGACCTACTATGGCTACACCTTC. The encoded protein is CASSYQQGTYYGYTF.

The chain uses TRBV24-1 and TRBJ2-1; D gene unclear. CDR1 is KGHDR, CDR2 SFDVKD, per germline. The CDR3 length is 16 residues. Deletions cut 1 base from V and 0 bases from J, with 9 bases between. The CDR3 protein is CATSDFGQASYNEQFF. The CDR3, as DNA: TGTGCCACCAGTGATTTTGGGCAGGCCTCCTACAATGAGCAGTTCTTC.

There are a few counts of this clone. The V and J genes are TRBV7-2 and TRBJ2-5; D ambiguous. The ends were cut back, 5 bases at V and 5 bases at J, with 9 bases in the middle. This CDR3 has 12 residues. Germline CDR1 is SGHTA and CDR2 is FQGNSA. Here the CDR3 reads CASSPSSETQYF. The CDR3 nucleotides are TGTGCCAGCAGCCCGTCGTCGGAGACCCAGTACTTC.

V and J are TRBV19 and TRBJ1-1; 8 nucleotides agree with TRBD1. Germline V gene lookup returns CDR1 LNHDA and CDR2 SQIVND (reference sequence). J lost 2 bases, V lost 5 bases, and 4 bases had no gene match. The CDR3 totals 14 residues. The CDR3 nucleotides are TGTGCCAGTAGTTACAGGGGGACTAACACTGAAGCTTTCTTT. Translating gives CASSYRGTNTEAFF.

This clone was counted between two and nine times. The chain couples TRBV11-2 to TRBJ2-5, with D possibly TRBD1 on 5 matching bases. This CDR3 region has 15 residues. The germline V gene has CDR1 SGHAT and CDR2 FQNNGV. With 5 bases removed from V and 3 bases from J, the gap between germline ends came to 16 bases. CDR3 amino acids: CASSPHLGAEETQYF. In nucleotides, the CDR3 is TGTGCCAGCAGCCCCCACCTTGGGGCTGAAGAGACCCAGTACTTC.

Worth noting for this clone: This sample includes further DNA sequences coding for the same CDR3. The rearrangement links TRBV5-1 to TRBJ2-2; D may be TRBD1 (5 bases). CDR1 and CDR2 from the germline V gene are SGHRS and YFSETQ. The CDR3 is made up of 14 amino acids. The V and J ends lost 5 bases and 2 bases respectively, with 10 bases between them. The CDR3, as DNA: TGCGCCAGCAGGTGGACACCAAACACCGGGGAGCTGTTTTTT. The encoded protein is CASRWTPNTGELFF.

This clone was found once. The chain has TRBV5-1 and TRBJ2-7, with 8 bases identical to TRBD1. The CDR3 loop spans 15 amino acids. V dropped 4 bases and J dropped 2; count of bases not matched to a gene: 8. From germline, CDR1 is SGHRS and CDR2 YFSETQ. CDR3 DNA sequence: TGCGCCAGCAGCCTTGGACAGGGCCGGACCTACGAGCAGTACTTC. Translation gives CASSLGQGRTYEQYF.

CDR3 sequence: CASSLVALGNYGYTF. The CDR3 nucleotides are TGTGCCAGCAGCTTAGTGGCGCTAGGCAACTATGGCTACACCTTC. The chain is built from TRBV7-9 and TRBJ1-2, with D unclear. Germline CDR1 reads SEHNR; CDR2 reads FQNEAQ (reference sequence). CDR3 size: 15 residues. The V end was cut by 1 base, the J end by 2 bases, with 11 bases between.

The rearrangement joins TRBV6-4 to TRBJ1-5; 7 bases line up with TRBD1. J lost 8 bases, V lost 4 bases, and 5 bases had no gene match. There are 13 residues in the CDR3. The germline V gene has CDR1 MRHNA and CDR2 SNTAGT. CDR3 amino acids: CASSGRGIKPQHF. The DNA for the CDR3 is TGTGCCAGCAGTGGCAGGGGGATCAAGCCCCAGCATTTT.

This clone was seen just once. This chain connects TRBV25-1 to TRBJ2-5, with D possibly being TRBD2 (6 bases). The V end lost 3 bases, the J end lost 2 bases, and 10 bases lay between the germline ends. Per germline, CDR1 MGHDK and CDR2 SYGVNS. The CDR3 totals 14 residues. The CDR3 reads CASSEQGTQETQYF. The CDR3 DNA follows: TGTGCCAGCAGTGAGCAAGGGACTCAAGAGACCCAGTACTTC.

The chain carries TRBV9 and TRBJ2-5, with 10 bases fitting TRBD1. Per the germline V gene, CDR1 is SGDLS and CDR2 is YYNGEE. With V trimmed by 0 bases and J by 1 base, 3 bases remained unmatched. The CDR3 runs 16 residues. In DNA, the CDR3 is TGTGCCAGCAGCGTAGGGACAGGGGGGGTCCAAGAGACCCAGTACTTC. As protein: CASSVGTGGVQETQYF.

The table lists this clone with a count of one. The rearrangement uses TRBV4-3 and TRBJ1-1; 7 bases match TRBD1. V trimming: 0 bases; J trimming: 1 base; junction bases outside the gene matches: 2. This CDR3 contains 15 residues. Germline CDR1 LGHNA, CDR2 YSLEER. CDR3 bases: TGCGCCAGCAGCCAAGATGAGGGGGCGAACACTGAAGCTTTCTTT. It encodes CASSQDEGANTEAFF.

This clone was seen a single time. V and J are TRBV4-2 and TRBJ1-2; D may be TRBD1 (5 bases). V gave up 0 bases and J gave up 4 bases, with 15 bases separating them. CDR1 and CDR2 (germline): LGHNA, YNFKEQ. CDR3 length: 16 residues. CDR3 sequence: CASSQEVPGLSYGYTF. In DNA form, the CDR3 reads TGTGCCAGCAGCCAAGAAGTGCCGGGACTGAGCTATGGCTACACCTTC.